These T cell receptor beta chains were read from a single sample in a study of blood T cell repertoires in COVID-19. Method: immunoSEQ multiplex PCR; TCRdb's copy keeps in-frame clones and lacks some. Of around 200,000 clones listed, approximately 90% are singletons. Sequences were obtained from peripheral blood. All receptors come from a woman aged 18-29 years who had recovered from COVID-19. CDR3s include the opening cysteine and the closing phenylalanine or tryptophan. The D gene is left open where the match is weak. Clone size is shown for a subset of rows, as once, few, many or a class of expanded clone.

CDR3 protein: CASSNQWSDLNEQFF
CDR3 DNA: TGTGCCAGCAGTAATCAGTGGTCTGATCTCAATGAGCAGTTCTTC
clone size: few
D gene: -
J gene: TRBJ2-1
V gene: TRBV6-5

CDR3 protein: CSVVIPTGGNGELFF
CDR3 DNA: TGCAGCGTTGTGATTCCGACAGGGGGCAACGGGGAGCTGTTTTTT
clone size: -
D gene: TRBD1
J gene: TRBJ2-2
V gene: TRBV29-1

CDR3 protein: CASSPGGGTSNEQFF
CDR3 DNA: TGTGCCAGCAGTCCGGGTGGGGGGACTAGTAATGAGCAGTTCTTC
clone size: -
D gene: TRBD2
J gene: TRBJ2-1
V gene: TRBV5-5

CDR3 protein: CASSRESLNTEAFF
CDR3 DNA: TGTGCCAGCAGCCGAGAATCTCTGAACACTGAAGCTTTCTTT
clone size: -
D gene: -
J gene: TRBJ1-1
V gene: TRBV7-8

CDR3 protein: CASSVAGIHYGYTF
CDR3 DNA: TGTGCCAGCAGCGTAGCGGGGATACACTATGGCTACACCTTC
clone size: -
D gene: -
J gene: TRBJ1-2
V gene: TRBV9

CDR3 protein: CASSQDSLAGGFNEQFF
CDR3 DNA: TGCGCCAGCAGCCAAGATAGTCTAGCGGGAGGTTTCAATGAGCAGTTCTTC
clone size: few
D gene: TRBD2
J gene: TRBJ2-1
V gene: TRBV4-3

CDR3 protein: CASSWTGWYGPSYNSPLHF
CDR3 DNA: TGCGCCAGCAGCTGGACAGGGTGGTACGGACCCTCCTATAATTCACCCCTCCACTTT
clone size: -
D gene: TRBD1
J gene: TRBJ1-6
V gene: TRBV5-1

CDR3 protein: CASSQAVTGENEKLFF
CDR3 DNA: TGCGCCAGCAGCCAAGCGGTCACCGGGGAAAATGAAAAACTGTTTTTT
clone size: once
D gene: -
J gene: TRBJ1-4
V gene: TRBV4-3

CDR3 protein: CASSLGAGMNTEAFF
CDR3 DNA: TGTGCCAGCAGCTTGGGTGCTGGCATGAACACTGAAGCTTTCTTT
clone size: -
D gene: -
J gene: TRBJ1-1
V gene: TRBV5-8

CDR3 protein: CASSLGQGAGGYTF
CDR3 DNA: TGTGCCAGCAGCCTCGGACAGGGGGCGGGTGGCTACACCTTC
clone size: -
D gene: TRBD1
J gene: TRBJ1-2
V gene: TRBV3-1/TRBV3-2

CDR3 protein: CASSPLRNNEQFF
CDR3 DNA: TGTGCCAGCAGTCCGCTGAGGAACAATGAGCAGTTCTTC
clone size: -
D gene: -
J gene: TRBJ2-1
V gene: TRBV7-2

CDR3 protein: CASSQDLWAAQETQYF
CDR3 DNA: TGCGCCAGCAGCCAAGATCTGTGGGCAGCCCAAGAGACCCAGTACTTC
clone size: -
D gene: -
J gene: TRBJ2-5
V gene: TRBV4-3

CDR3 protein: CASSSTVSNQPQHF
CDR3 DNA: TGTGCCAGCAGTTCAACGGTTAGCAATCAGCCCCAGCATTTT
clone size: few
D gene: -
J gene: TRBJ1-5
V gene: TRBV27

CDR3 protein: CASSQAPRERETQYF
CDR3 DNA: TGTGCCAGCTCACAGGCACCAAGGGAGAGGGAGACCCAGTACTTC
clone size: -
D gene: -
J gene: TRBJ2-5
V gene: TRBV18

CDR3 protein: CASSSSGLTDTQYF
CDR3 DNA: TGTGCCAGCAGCTCTTCGGGACTCACAGATACGCAGTATTTT
clone size: -
D gene: -
J gene: TRBJ2-3
V gene: TRBV7-2

CDR3 protein: CARGGQQGADTQYF
CDR3 DNA: TGTGCCAGGGGCGGGCAACAGGGCGCAGATACGCAGTATTTT
clone size: -
D gene: -
J gene: TRBJ2-3
V gene: TRBV2

CDR3 protein: CASSQDFTGTFYNEQFF
CDR3 DNA: TGTGCCAGCAGCCAAGATTTTACGGGGACATTCTACAATGAGCAGTTCTTC
clone size: -
D gene: -
J gene: TRBJ2-1
V gene: TRBV4-2

CDR3 protein: CASSSGLGGQTQYF
CDR3 DNA: TGTGCCAGCAGCTCAGGGCTGGGGGGTCAGACCCAGTACTTC
clone size: -
D gene: -
J gene: TRBJ2-5
V gene: TRBV7-2

CDR3 protein: CASSFYRAGTEAFF
CDR3 DNA: TGTGCCAGCAGCTTCTACAGGGCCGGCACTGAAGCTTTCTTT
clone size: -
D gene: -
J gene: TRBJ1-1
V gene: TRBV5-5

CDR3 protein: CASSKGETPTDNTGELFF
CDR3 DNA: TGTGCCAGCAGCAAAGGTGAGACTCCGACCGACAACACCGGGGAGCTGTTTTTT
clone size: -
D gene: -
J gene: TRBJ2-2
V gene: TRBV21-1

CDR3 protein: CASSIAAGGTEAFF
CDR3 DNA: TGTGCCAGTAGTATAGCGGCAGGGGGGACTGAAGCTTTCTTT
clone size: -
D gene: TRBD1
J gene: TRBJ1-1
V gene: TRBV19

CDR3 protein: CASTPTASGRAGANVLTF
CDR3 DNA: TGTGCCAGCACCCCCACGGCTAGCGGGAGAGCTGGGGCCAACGTCCTGACTTTC
clone size: -
D gene: TRBD2
J gene: TRBJ2-6
V gene: TRBV4-2

CDR3 protein: CASTLNGQGTSGNTIYF
CDR3 DNA: TGTGCCAGCACCCTTAACGGACAGGGGACCTCTGGAAACACCATATATTTT
clone size: -
D gene: TRBD1
J gene: TRBJ1-3
V gene: TRBV9

CDR3 protein: CASSQIRGTEAFF
CDR3 DNA: TGTGCCAGCAGCCAAATCAGGGGAACTGAAGCTTTCTTT
clone size: -
D gene: -
J gene: TRBJ1-1
V gene: TRBV3-1/TRBV3-2

CDR3 protein: CASSLFEEDTIYF
CDR3 DNA: TGCGCCAGCAGCTTGTTTGAGGAGGACACCATATATTTT
clone size: -
D gene: -
J gene: TRBJ1-3
V gene: TRBV5-1

CDR3 protein: CASSLRTGMNTEAFF
CDR3 DNA: TGTGCCAGCAGCTTAAGGACAGGTATGAACACTGAAGCTTTCTTT
clone size: few
D gene: TRBD1
J gene: TRBJ1-1
V gene: TRBV7-6

CDR3 protein: CASSTAGQGTYEQYF
CDR3 DNA: TGTGCCAGTAGTACCGCGGGACAGGGCACCTACGAGCAGTACTTC
clone size: -
D gene: TRBD1
J gene: TRBJ2-7
V gene: TRBV19

CDR3 protein: CATSRESYNEQFF
CDR3 DNA: TGTGCCACCAGCAGGGAATCCTACAATGAGCAGTTCTTC
clone size: -
D gene: -
J gene: TRBJ2-1
V gene: TRBV24-1

CDR3 protein: CASSILAGAYEQYF
CDR3 DNA: TGTGCCAGTAGTATTCTAGCGGGGGCCTACGAGCAGTACTTC
clone size: few
D gene: TRBD2
J gene: TRBJ2-7
V gene: TRBV19

CDR3 protein: CASRIRDGEKLFF
CDR3 DNA: TGTGCCAGCAGAATCAGGGATGGGGAAAAACTGTTTTTT
clone size: -
D gene: -
J gene: TRBJ1-4
V gene: TRBV12-3/TRBV12-4

CDR3 protein: CASSLDGTSGETQYF
CDR3 DNA: TGTGCCAGCAGCTTGGATGGGACTAGCGGGGAGACCCAGTACTTC
clone size: -
D gene: TRBD2
J gene: TRBJ2-5
V gene: TRBV7-8

CDR3 protein: CASRRRGASGTDTQYF
CDR3 DNA: TGTGCCAGCAGAAGGCGCGGGGCTAGCGGGACAGATACGCAGTATTTT
clone size: -
D gene: TRBD2
J gene: TRBJ2-3
V gene: TRBV27

CDR3 protein: CASSLEGAGWTEAFF
CDR3 DNA: TGTGCCAGCAGCTTGGAAGGGGCAGGATGGACTGAAGCTTTCTTT
clone size: -
D gene: -
J gene: TRBJ1-1
V gene: TRBV5-6

CDR3 protein: CASSFQGNFYEQYF
CDR3 DNA: TGTGCCAGCAGTTTTCAGGGAAATTTCTACGAGCAGTACTTC
clone size: -
D gene: -
J gene: TRBJ2-7
V gene: TRBV6-5

CDR3 protein: CASKDRADQPQHF
CDR3 DNA: TGTGCCAGCAAGGACAGGGCAGATCAGCCCCAGCATTTT
clone size: -
D gene: TRBD1
J gene: TRBJ1-5
V gene: TRBV2

CDR3 protein: CASSPGGTDTQYF
CDR3 DNA: TGTGCCAGCAGCCCCGGGGGCACAGATACGCAGTATTTT
clone size: -
D gene: -
J gene: TRBJ2-3
V gene: TRBV7-3

CDR3 protein: CASSAVGGMLGYTF
CDR3 DNA: TGTGCCAGCAGCGCGGTTGGGGGGATGCTTGGCTACACCTTC
clone size: -
D gene: -
J gene: TRBJ1-2
V gene: TRBV6-2/TRBV6-3

CDR3 protein: CASSPRTEAQETQYF
CDR3 DNA: TGTGCCAGCTCACCCCGGACTGAAGCCCAAGAGACCCAGTACTTC
clone size: -
D gene: -
J gene: TRBJ2-5
V gene: TRBV18

CDR3 protein: CAISEQGFHGYTF
CDR3 DNA: TGTGCCATCAGTGAACAGGGCTTCCATGGCTACACCTTC
clone size: -
D gene: -
J gene: TRBJ1-2
V gene: TRBV10-3

CDR3 protein: CASSSGGGVNEQFF
CDR3 DNA: TGTGCCAGCAGTTCTGGCGGGGGGGTCAATGAGCAGTTCTTC
clone size: -
D gene: TRBD2
J gene: TRBJ2-1
V gene: TRBV27

CDR3 protein: CASSLALQGSTDTQYF
CDR3 DNA: TGTGCCAGCAGCTTAGCTCTCCAGGGGAGCACAGATACGCAGTATTTT
clone size: -
D gene: -
J gene: TRBJ2-3
V gene: TRBV11-2

CDR3 protein: CASRSYTGELFF
CDR3 DNA: TGTGCCAGCAGGTCCTACACCGGGGAGCTGTTTTTT
clone size: -
D gene: -
J gene: TRBJ2-2
V gene: TRBV12-3/TRBV12-4

CDR3 protein: CASSFFNEQFF
CDR3 DNA: TGTGCCAGCAGCTTCTTCAATGAGCAGTTCTTC
clone size: -
D gene: -
J gene: TRBJ2-1
V gene: TRBV7-2

CDR3 protein: CASSLQTENENIQYF
CDR3 DNA: TGCGCCAGCAGCTTGCAGACAGAAAACGAAAACATTCAGTACTTC
clone size: -
D gene: -
J gene: TRBJ2-4
V gene: TRBV5-1

CDR3 protein: CASNLLLCGKNIQYF
CDR3 DNA: TGTGCCAGCAACCTCCTACTGTGCGGCAAAAACATTCAGTACTTC
clone size: -
D gene: -
J gene: TRBJ2-4
V gene: TRBV3-1/TRBV3-2

CDR3 protein: CASRSSYNSPLHF
CDR3 DNA: TGTGCCAGCAGGAGCTCCTATAATTCACCCCTCCACTTT
clone size: -
D gene: -
J gene: TRBJ1-6
V gene: TRBV27

CDR3 protein: CASRFRGGGNEKLFF
CDR3 DNA: TGTGCCAGCCGGTTTCGGGGGGGCGGTAATGAAAAACTGTTTTTT
clone size: -
D gene: -
J gene: TRBJ1-4
V gene: TRBV7-2

CDR3 protein: CASSLAGTGPSPLHF
CDR3 DNA: TGCGCCAGCAGCTTGGCCGGGACAGGGCCTTCACCCCTCCACTTT
clone size: once
D gene: TRBD1
J gene: TRBJ1-6
V gene: TRBV5-1